This T cell receptor (beta chain) was sequenced for a study of T cell clonality in common variable immunodeficiency. The CDR3 totals 14 residues. The germline gives CDR1 SGDLS, CDR2 YYNGEE. Trimming left V 0 bases short and J 6 bases short, with 10 bases between. Produced via immunoSEQ multiplex PCR; TCRdb's table is partial and in-frame only. The data show around 47,000 clones, with none appearing a single time. Study-wide results and caveats: CVID subjects showed higher TCRbeta clonality than healthy controls.

In its sample, this clone was seen many times. Its matching antigen is unknown. The CDR3 goes on 3 residues after the read ends, and that part is filled in from the germline J gene. The receptor comes from a person aged 18 to 75 in good health. The V call is TRBV9, the J call TRBJ1-5; possible D gene TRBD1, 5 bases. Sample: peripheral blood mononuclear cells. CDR3: CASSVGGGTQPQHF. Partial CDR3 DNA: TGTGCCAGCAGCGTAGGGGGGGGAACTCAGCCC.